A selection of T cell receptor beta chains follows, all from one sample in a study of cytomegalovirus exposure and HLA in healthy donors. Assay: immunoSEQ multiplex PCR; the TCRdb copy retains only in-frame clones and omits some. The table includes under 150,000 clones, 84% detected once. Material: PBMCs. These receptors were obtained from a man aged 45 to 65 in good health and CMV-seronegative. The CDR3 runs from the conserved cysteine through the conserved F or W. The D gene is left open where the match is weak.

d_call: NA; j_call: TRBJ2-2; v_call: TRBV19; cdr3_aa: CASSMRATSGGELFF; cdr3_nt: TGTGCCAGTAGTATGAGGGCGACGAGTGGCGGGGAGCTGTTTTTT
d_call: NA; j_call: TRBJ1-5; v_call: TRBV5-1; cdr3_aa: CASSLAGGFGQPQHF; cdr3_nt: TGCGCCAGCAGCTTGGCCGGGGGATTTGGTCAGCCCCAGCATTTT
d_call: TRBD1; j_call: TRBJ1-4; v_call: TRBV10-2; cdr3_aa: CASRRGTGNEKLFF; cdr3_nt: TGCGCCAGCAGGCGCGGGACAGGGAATGAAAAACTGTTTTTT
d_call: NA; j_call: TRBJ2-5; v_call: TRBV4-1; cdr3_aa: CASSQGSQVFQETQYF; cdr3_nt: TGCGCCAGCAGCCAAGGATCGCAGGTTTTCCAGGAGACCCAGTACTTC
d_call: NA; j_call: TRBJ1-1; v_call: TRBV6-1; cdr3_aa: CASSELAQKNTEAFF; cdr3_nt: TGTGCCAGCAGTGAACTCGCACAGAAGAACACTGAAGCTTTCTTT
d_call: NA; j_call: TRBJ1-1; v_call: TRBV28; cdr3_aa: CASSLQGPMNTEAFF; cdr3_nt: TGTGCCAGCAGTCTGCAGGGTCCCATGAACACTGAAGCTTTCTTT
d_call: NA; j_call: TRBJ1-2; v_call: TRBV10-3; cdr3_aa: CAISARTAYGYTF; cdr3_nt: TGTGCCATCAGTGCCAGGACAGCCTATGGCTACACCTTC
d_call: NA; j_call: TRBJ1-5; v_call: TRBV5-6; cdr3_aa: CASSLSQGGNQPQHF; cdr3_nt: TGTGCCAGCAGCTTATCACAGGGCGGCAATCAGCCCCAGCATTTT
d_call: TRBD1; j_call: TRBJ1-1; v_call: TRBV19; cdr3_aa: CASNPRLGTGGLAFF; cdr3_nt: TGTGCCAGTAACCCGCGTCTGGGGACAGGGGGCCTAGCTTTCTTT
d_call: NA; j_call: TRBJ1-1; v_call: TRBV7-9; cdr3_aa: CASSLAIGATEAFF; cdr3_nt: TGTGCCAGCAGCTTAGCTATAGGGGCCACTGAAGCTTTCTTT
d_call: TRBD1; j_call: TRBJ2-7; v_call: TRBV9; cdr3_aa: CASSVAPGQGGGEQYF; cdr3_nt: TGTGCCAGCAGCGTAGCTCCGGGACAGGGCGGAGGCGAGCAGTACTTC
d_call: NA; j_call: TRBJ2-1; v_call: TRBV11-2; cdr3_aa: CASSLGVYNEQFF; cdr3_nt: TGTGCCAGCAGCCTCGGGGTCTACAATGAGCAGTTCTTC
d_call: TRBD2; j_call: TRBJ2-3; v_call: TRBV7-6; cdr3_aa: CASSVSGGGDTQYF; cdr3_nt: TGTGCCAGCAGCGTTAGCGGGGGTGGAGATACGCAGTATTTT
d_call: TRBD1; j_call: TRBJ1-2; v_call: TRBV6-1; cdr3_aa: CASREPSRDRGRRFYGYTF; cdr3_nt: TGTGCCAGCAGAGAACCATCACGGGACAGGGGGCGTCGCTTCTATGGCTACACCTTC
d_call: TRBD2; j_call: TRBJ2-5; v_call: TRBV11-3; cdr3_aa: CASSEVRGLTETQYF; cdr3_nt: TGTGCCAGCAGCGAGGTGCGGGGGTTGACGGAGACCCAGTACTTC
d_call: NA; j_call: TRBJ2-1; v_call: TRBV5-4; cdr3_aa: CASSLEQGPYNEQFF; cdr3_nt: TGTGCCAGCAGCTTGGAACAGGGTCCCTACAATGAGCAGTTCTTC
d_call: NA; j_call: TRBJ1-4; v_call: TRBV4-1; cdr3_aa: CASSRTQGLPQVYTTNEKLFF; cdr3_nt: TGCGCCAGCAGCCGCACGCAGGGGCTCCCGCAGGTTTATACAACTAATGAAAAACTGTTTTTT
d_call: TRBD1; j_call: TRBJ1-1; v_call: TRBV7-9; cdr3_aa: CASGTGNTERSFF; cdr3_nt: TGTGCCAGCGGGACAGGGAATACGGAACGGTCTTTCTTT
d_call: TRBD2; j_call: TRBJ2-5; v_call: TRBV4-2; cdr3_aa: CASSPGTSVYQETQYF; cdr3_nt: TGTGCCAGCAGCCCTGGGACTAGCGTGTACCAAGAGACCCAGTACTTC
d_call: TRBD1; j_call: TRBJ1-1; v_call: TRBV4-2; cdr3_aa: CASSQLGGRGLNTEAFF; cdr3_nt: TGTGCCAGCAGCCAGCTAGGGGGCAGGGGGCTGAACACTGAAGCTTTCTTT
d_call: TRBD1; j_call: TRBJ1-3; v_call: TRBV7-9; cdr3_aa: CASSFDQGAIFGNTIYF; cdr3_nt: TGTGCCAGCAGCTTCGACCAGGGGGCAATATTTGGAAACACCATATATTTT
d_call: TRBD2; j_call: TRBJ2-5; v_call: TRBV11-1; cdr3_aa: CASSSGGAQGAQYF; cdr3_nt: TGTGCCAGCAGCTCCGGGGGGGCCCAAGGGGCCCAGTACTTC
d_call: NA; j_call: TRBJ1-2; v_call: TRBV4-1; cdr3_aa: CASSQLKGDYGYTF; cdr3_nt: TGCGCCAGCAGCCAACTAAAGGGGGATTATGGCTACACCTTC
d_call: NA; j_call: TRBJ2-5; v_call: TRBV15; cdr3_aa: CATSLTPLAGRGKTQYF; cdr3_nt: TGTGCCACCAGCCTTACCCCACTAGCAGGCAGAGGGAAGACCCAGTACTTC
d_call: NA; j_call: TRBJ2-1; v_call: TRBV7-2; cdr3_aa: CASSQDSSSYNEQFF; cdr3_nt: TGTGCCAGCAGCCAGGACAGCAGCTCCTACAATGAGCAGTTCTTC
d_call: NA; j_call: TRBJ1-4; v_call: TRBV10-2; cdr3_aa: CASSDWGGGATNEKLFF; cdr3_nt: TGCGCCAGCAGTGATTGGGGAGGGGGTGCAACTAATGAAAAACTGTTTTTT
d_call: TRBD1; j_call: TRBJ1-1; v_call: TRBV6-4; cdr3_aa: CASSDSGQTSEAFF; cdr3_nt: TGTGCCAGCAGTGACTCGGGACAGACCTCTGAAGCTTTCTTT
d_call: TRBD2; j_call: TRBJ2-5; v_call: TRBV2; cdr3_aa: CASRDNGLAQETQYF; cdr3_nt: TGTGCCAGCAGAGATAACGGACTAGCCCAAGAGACCCAGTACTTC
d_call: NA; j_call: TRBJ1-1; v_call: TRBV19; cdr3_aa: CASGALGHTEAFF; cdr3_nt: TGTGCTTCTGGGGCCCTCGGACACACTGAAGCTTTCTTT
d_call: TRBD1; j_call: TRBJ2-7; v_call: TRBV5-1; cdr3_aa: CASSLGTGGPYEQYF; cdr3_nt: TGCGCCAGCAGCTTGGGGACAGGGGGCCCCTACGAGCAGTACTTC
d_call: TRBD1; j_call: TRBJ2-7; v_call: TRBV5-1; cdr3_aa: CASSLGTGTYEQYF; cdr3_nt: TGCGCCAGCAGCTTGGGGACAGGGACCTACGAGCAGTACTTC
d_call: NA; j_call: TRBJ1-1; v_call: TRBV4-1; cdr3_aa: CASSQAPGELTEAFF; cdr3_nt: TGCGCCAGCAGCCAGGCCCCAGGGGAACTCACTGAAGCTTTCTTT
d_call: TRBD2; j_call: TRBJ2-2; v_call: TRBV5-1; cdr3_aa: CASSFSGRANTGELFF; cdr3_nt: TGCGCCAGCAGCTTTAGCGGGAGAGCGAACACCGGGGAGCTGTTTTTT
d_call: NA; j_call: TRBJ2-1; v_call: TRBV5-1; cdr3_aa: CASSYWTDSEYNEQFF; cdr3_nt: TGCGCCAGCAGCTACTGGACAGATTCTGAGTACAATGAGCAGTTCTTC
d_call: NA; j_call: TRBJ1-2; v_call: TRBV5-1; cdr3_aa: CASSLSTGSNYGYTF; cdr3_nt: TGCGCCAGCAGCTTGAGTACAGGTTCTAACTATGGCTACACCTTC
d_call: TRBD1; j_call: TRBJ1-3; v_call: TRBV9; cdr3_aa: CASSPGDRGSSGNTIYF; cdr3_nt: TGTGCCAGCAGCCCAGGGGACAGGGGAAGCTCTGGAAACACCATATATTTT
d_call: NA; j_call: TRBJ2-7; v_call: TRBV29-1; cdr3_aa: CSVAPRGGDEQYF; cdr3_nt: TGCAGCGTTGCCCCCAGGGGCGGCGACGAGCAGTACTTC
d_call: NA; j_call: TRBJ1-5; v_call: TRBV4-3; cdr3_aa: CASSQLAGSGQPQHF; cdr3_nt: TGCGCCAGCAGCCAGCTCGCGGGGTCGGGTCAGCCCCAGCATTTT
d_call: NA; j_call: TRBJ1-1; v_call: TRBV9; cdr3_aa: CASSITGAGMNTEAFF; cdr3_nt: TGTGCCAGCAGCATCACTGGAGCAGGGATGAACACTGAAGCTTTCTTT
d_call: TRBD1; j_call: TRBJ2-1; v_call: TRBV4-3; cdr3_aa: CASSQDLGQGRHEQFF; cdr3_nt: TGCGCCAGCAGCCAAGATCTGGGACAGGGGCGCCATGAGCAGTTCTTC
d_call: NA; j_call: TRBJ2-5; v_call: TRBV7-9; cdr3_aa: CASKGVIETQYF; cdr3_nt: TGTGCCAGCAAGGGGGTGATTGAGACCCAGTACTTC
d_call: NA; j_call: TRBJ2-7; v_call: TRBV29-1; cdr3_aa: CSVRRGTYEQYF; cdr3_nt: TGCAGCGTGCGCAGGGGTACTTACGAGCAGTACTTC
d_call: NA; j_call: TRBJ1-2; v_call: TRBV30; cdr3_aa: CAWGDPRGAHYGYTF; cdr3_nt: TGTGCCTGGGGGGATCCCAGGGGAGCCCACTATGGCTACACCTTC